This record looks at one T cell receptor (beta chain) sequence and its context. Germline V CDR1 and CDR2: LNHDA, SQIVND (reference sequence). With 4 bases removed from V and 0 bases from J, the gap between germline ends came to 16 bases. This CDR3 comprises 18 residues. These data originate in a study of blood T cell repertoires in COVID-19. Study-level information: Sources were T cells, B-cell-depleted T cells, or PBMCs; the material itself was cDNA or gDNA.

Authors' analysis steps: Amplification with reference gene primers provided the estimates of nucleated cell counts. Clones were read by immunoSEQ multiplex PCR, and TCRdb kept only the in-frame ones, dropping some. V and J calls and clone size are copied from that table; D and trimming were computed from the DNA. The sample records roughly 96,000 clones, roughly 87% being singletons. V and J are TRBV19 and TRBJ2-6; D may be TRBD1 (6 bases). The sequenced sample consisted of peripheral blood. This TCR was sampled from a man older than 75 with acute or convalescent COVID-19. As DNA, the CDR3 is TGTGCCAGTAGTAAATGGGGGACAAGGAGCTCTGGGGCCAACGTCCTGACTTTC. This sequence encodes CASSKWGTRSSGANVLTF.